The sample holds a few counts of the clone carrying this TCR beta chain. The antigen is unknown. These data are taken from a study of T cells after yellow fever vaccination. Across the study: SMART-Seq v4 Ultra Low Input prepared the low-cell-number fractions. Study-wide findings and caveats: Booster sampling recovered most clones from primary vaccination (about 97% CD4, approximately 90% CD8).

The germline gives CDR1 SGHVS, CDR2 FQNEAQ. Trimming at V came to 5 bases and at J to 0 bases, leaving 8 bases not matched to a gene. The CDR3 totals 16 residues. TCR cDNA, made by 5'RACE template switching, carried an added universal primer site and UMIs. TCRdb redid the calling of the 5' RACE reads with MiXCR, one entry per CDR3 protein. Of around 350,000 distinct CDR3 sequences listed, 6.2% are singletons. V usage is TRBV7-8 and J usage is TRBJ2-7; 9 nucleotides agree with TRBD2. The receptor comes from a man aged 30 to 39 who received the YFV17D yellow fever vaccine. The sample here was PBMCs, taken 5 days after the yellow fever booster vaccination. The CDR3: CASSLSGGRASYEQYF. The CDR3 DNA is TGTGCCAGCAGCCTCTCTGGCGGGAGGGCCTCCTACGAGCAGTACTTC.